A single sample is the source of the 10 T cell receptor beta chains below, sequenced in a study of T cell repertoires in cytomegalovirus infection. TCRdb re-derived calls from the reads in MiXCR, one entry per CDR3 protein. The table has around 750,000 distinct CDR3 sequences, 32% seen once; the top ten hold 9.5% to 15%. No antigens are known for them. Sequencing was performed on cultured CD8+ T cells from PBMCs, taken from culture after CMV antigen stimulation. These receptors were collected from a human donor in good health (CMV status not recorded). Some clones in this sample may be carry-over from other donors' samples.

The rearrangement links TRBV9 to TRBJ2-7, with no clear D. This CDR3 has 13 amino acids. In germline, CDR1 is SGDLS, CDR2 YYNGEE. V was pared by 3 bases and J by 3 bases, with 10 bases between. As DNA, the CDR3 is TGTGCCAGCAGCGATACGCGCGGCTACGAGCAGTACTTC. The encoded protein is CASSDTRGYEQYF.

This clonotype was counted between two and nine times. CDR3 residues: CASSEANGRSPLHF. The DNA for the CDR3 is TGTGCCAGCAGTGAAGCGAACGGGCGTTCACCCCTCCACTTT. The rearrangement links TRBV6-1 to TRBJ1-6; D is unresolved. This CDR3 contains 14 residues. Trimming cost V 0 bases and J 9 bases, with 9 bases left between them. The germline CDR1 and CDR2 sequences are MNHNS and SASEGT.

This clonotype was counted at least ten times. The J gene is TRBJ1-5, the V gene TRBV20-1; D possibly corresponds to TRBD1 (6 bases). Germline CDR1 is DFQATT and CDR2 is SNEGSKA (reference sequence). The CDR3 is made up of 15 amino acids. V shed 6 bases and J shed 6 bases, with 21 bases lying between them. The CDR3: CSATLGAGAGQPQHF. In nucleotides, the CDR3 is TGCAGTGCCACCCTAGGGGCAGGGGCGGGTCAGCCCCAGCATTTT.

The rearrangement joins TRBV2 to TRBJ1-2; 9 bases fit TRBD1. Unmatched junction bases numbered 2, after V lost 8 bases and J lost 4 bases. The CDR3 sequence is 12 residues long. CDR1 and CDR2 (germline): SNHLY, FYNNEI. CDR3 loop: CASGQGTYGYTF. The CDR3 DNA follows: TGTGCCAGCGGACAGGGGACCTATGGCTACACCTTC.

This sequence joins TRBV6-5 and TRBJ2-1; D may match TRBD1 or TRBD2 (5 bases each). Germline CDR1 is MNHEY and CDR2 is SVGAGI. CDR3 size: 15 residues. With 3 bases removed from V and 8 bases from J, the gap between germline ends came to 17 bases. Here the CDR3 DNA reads TGTGCCAGCAGTTATGGGGACCCCTCTCACTATGAGCAGTTCTTC. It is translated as CASSYGDPSHYEQFF.

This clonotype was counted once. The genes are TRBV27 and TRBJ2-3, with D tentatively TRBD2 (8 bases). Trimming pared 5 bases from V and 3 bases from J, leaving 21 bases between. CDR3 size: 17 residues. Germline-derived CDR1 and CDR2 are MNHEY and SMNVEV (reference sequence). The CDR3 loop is CASSPTGFGGETDTQYF. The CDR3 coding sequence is TGTGCCAGCAGTCCGACAGGGTTCGGGGGGGAAACAGATACGCAGTATTTT.

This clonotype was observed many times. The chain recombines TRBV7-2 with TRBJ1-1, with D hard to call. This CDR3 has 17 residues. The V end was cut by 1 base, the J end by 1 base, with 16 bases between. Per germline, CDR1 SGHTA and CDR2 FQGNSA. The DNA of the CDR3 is TGTGCCAGCAGCTTAGTCTTAGGGCAGCTTAAGAACACTGAAGCTTTCTTT. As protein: CASSLVLGQLKNTEAFF.

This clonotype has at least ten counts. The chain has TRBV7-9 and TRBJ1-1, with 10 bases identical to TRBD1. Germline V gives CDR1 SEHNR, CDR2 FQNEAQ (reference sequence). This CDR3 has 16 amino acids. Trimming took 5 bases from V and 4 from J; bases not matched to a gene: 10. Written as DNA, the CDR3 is TGTGCCAGCAGCGTCCATGACAGGGGGCTGGGCACTGAAGCTTTCTTT. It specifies CASSVHDRGLGTEAFF. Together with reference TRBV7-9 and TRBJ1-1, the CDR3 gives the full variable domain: DTGVSQNPRHKITKRGQNVTFRCDPISEHNRLYWYRQTLGQGPEFLTYFQNEAQLEKSRLLSDRFSAERPKGSFSTLEIQRTEQGDSAMYLCASSVHDRGLGTEAFFGQGTRLTVV.

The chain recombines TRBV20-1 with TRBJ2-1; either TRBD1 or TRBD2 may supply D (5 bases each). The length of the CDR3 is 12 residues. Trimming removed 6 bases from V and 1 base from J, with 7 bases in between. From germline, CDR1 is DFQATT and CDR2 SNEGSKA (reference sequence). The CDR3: CSAGRSYNEQFF. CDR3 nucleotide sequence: TGCAGTGCGGGACGGTCCTACAATGAGCAGTTCTTC.

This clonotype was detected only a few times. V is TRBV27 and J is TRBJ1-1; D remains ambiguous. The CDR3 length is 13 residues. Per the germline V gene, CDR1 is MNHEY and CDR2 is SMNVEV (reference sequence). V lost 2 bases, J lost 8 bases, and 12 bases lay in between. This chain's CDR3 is CASSLKSAREAFF. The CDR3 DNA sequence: TGTGCCAGCAGTTTAAAGTCCGCCAGGGAAGCTTTCTTT.